This entry lists 18 T cell receptor beta chains sequenced from one sample in a study of CD8+CD57+ T cells in acquired aplastic anemia. Genomic DNA templated the TCR beta VDJ and CDR3 profiling. One entry per CDR3 protein, called by TCRdb with MiXCR from the reads. The sample carries roughly 500,000 distinct CDR3 sequences, roughly a third recorded once. Previously, flow cytometry had revealed CD8+CD57+ cell expansion in the patients chosen for sequencing. Sequenced material: sorted CD4+, CD8+, or CD8+CD57+ T cells (not recorded which) from PBMCs. The receptors derive from a human donor with aplastic anemia.

In its sample, this clonotype was seen a few times. The chain uses TRBV20-1 and TRBJ2-5; tentative D call: TRBD2 (7 bases). The CDR3 covers 13 residues. Germline-derived CDR1 and CDR2 are DFQATT and SNEGSKA (reference sequence). V was clipped by 6 bases and J by 5 bases, with 16 bases between them. CDR3 residues: CSARVGGLETQYF. CDR3 DNA sequence: TGCAGTGCGCGAGTCGGGGGGCTGGAGACCCAGTACTTC.

There are a few counts of this clonotype. This sequence joins TRBV2 and TRBJ2-2, with 7 bases identical to TRBD1. This CDR3 is 16 amino acids long. Germline-derived CDR1 and CDR2 are SNHLY and FYNNEI. V lost 6 bases to trimming and J lost 7 bases; unmatched junction nucleotides: 14. DNA for the CDR3: TGTGCCAGCAGAGTCGGGGCAGGGGGAACTGGCGGGGAGCTGTTTTTT. Its translation: CASRVGAGGTGGELFF.

This clonotype was seen a few times. The V gene is TRBV20-1, the J gene TRBJ2-2; perhaps TRBD2 as D (5 bases). The ends were cut back, 0 bases at V and 6 bases at J, with 14 bases in the middle. CDR1 DFQATT and CDR2 SNEGSKA come from the germline V gene (reference sequence). This CDR3 is 15 amino acids long. Here the CDR3 DNA reads TGCAGTGCTAGAGATTTCGGAGGTGCAGCCGGGGAGCTGTTTTTT. Amino acid sequence: CSARDFGGAAGELFF.

This clonotype was seen many times. The chain is built from TRBV2 and TRBJ2-1; 8 nucleotides match TRBD2. Looked up from germline, CDR1 is SNHLY and CDR2 is FYNNEI. The length of the CDR3 is 14 residues. The junction had 8 bases not matched to a gene; V was cut back by 6 bases and J by 7 bases. Written as DNA, the CDR3 is TGTGCCAGCAGACCGGGACTAGGGGAAAATGAGCAGTTCTTC. Translated, it gives CASRPGLGENEQFF. Filled out from reference TRBV2 and TRBJ2-1, the complete variable domain reads EPEVTQTPSHQVTQMGQEVILRCVPISNHLYFYWYRQILGQKVEFLVSFYNNEISEKSEIFDDQFSVERPDGSNFTLKIRSTKLEDSAMYFCASRPGLGENEQFFGPGTRLTVL.

This chain uses TRBV27 with TRBJ2-5; D may match TRBD1 or TRBD2 (5 bases each). From germline, CDR1 is MNHEY and CDR2 SMNVEV (reference sequence). This CDR3 is 16 amino acids long. Trimming removed 5 bases at V and 5 bases at J, with 21 bases between. The CDR3 DNA is TGTGCCAGCAGTCCGAACCGGGTGAGGGGCTTGGAGACCCAGTACTTC. This sequence encodes CASSPNRVRGLETQYF.

This clonotype was recorded a few times. The chain uses TRBV11-3 and TRBJ2-1, with 9 bases identical to TRBD2. Trimming at V came to 7 bases and at J to 6 bases, leaving 7 bases not matched to a gene. Germline V gene data show CDR1 as SGHNT and CDR2 as YENEEA. This CDR3 has 14 residues. The CDR3 is CASTTLAGLNEQFF. The CDR3, as DNA: TGTGCCAGCACCACACTAGCGGGCCTCAATGAGCAGTTCTTC. Full variable domain (rest looked up from reference TRBV11-3 and TRBJ2-1): EAGVVQSPRYKIIEKKQPVAFWCNPISGHNTLYWYLQNLGQGPELLIRYENEEAVDDSQLPKDRFSAERLKGVDSTLKIQPAELGDSAVYLCASTTLAGLNEQFFGPGTRLTVL.

The CDR3 nucleotides are TGTGCCAGCGGGAAGGCGGCCAATGAGCAGTTCTTC. Its protein product is CASGKAANEQFF. This sequence joins TRBV25-1 and TRBJ2-1; D remains unclear. Trimming removed 8 bases from V and 6 bases from J, with 11 bases in between. Per germline, CDR1 MGHDK and CDR2 SYGVNS. This CDR3 comprises 12 residues.

This clonotype was counted only a few times. This chain uses TRBV7-3 with TRBJ2-1; TRBD2 agrees at 8 bases. The V gene end was trimmed by 5 bases and the J gene end by 10 bases; junction bases not matched to a gene: 13. Germline V gene lookup returns CDR1 SGHTA and CDR2 FQGTGA. This CDR3 has 15 residues. The CDR3 nucleotides are TGTGCCAGCAGCCTCACTCGGGGGGGGCTATGGGAGCAGTTCTTC. Protein product: CASSLTRGGLWEQFF.

This clonotype was recorded at least ten times. This chain joins TRBV11-2 and TRBJ1-2; 9 bases are a match to TRBD1. This CDR3 comprises 14 residues. V was pared by 4 bases and J by 2 bases, with 2 bases of the junction left unmatched. The germline V gene has CDR1 SGHAT and CDR2 FQNNGV. The CDR3 is CASSSGTGNYGYTF. As DNA, the CDR3 is TGTGCCAGCAGCTCCGGGACAGGGAACTATGGCTACACCTTC.

This clonotype appeared a few times. V is TRBV19 and J is TRBJ1-3; D is possibly TRBD1 (5 bases). Germline V gives CDR1 LNHDA, CDR2 SQIVND (reference sequence). The germline V and J ends were trimmed by 0 bases and 3 bases, with 12 bases remaining between them. The CDR3 totals 16 residues. CDR3 in amino acids: CASSIDPGAGGNTIYF. For the CDR3, the DNA is TGTGCCAGTAGTATAGATCCCGGGGCCGGTGGAAACACCATATATTTT.

V usage is TRBV6-4 and J usage is TRBJ1-1; D remains ambiguous. The CDR3 loop spans 13 amino acids. The germline V gene encodes CDR1 MRHNA and CDR2 SNTAGT. Trimming removed 0 bases at V and 2 bases at J, with 4 bases between. CDR3 sequence reads: CASSDSDNTEAFF. The CDR3, as DNA: TGTGCCAGCAGTGACTCGGACAACACTGAAGCTTTCTTT.

This chain connects TRBV20-1 to TRBJ2-1; weak D call: TRBD1 (5 bases). The CDR3 totals 15 residues. The ends were cut back, 2 bases at V and 0 bases at J, with 11 bases in the middle. The germline V gene has CDR1 DFQATT and CDR2 SNEGSKA (reference sequence). The CDR3 nucleotides read TGCAGTGCTAGACCTCGACAGAGCTCCTACAATGAGCAGTTCTTC. Protein product: CSARPRQSSYNEQFF.

On this clonotype itself: An end of the junction does not agree with germline; a read error may underlie this. The chain recombines TRBV6-4 with TRBJ1-1; D might be TRBD1 (6 bases). CDR3 size: 15 residues. Per germline, CDR1 MRHNA and CDR2 SNTAGT. CDR3 sequence: CASSYSYRVAAEAFF. The CDR3 DNA sequence: TGTGCCAGCAGTTACTCGTACAGGGTGGCGGCTGAAGCTTTCTTT.

This chain joins TRBV5-8 and TRBJ1-2, with TRBD1 matching over 8 bases. The CDR3 is 13 amino acids. The J segment lost 7 bases and the V segment lost 5 bases, leaving 7 bases of the junction unmatched. The germline CDR1 and CDR2 sequences are SGHTS and YDEGEE. The chain's CDR3 is CASRPRTGFGYTF. The CDR3 DNA is TGTGCCAGCAGACCACGGACAGGGTTTGGCTACACCTTC.

This clonotype has ten or more counts. The chain couples TRBV2 to TRBJ1-2; a possible D gene is TRBD1 (5 bases). With 3 bases removed from V and 4 bases from J, the gap between germline ends came to 12 bases. The CDR3 contains 14 residues. Germline CDR1 SNHLY, CDR2 FYNNEI. CDR3 residues: CASSDGGTSYGYTF. CDR3 nucleotide sequence: TGTGCCAGCAGTGATGGGGGGACGAGCTATGGCTACACCTTC.

Only a few counts were recorded for this clonotype. This chain joins TRBV29-1 and TRBJ1-5; no clear D. The ends were cut back, 8 bases at V and 4 bases at J, with 15 bases in the middle. The CDR3 is made up of 13 amino acids. Germline V gives CDR1 SQVTM, CDR2 ANQGSEA. The CDR3 DNA sequence: TGCAGCTTGGACGGGCAGGAGAATCAGCCCCAGCATTTT. It translates to CSLDGQENQPQHF.

The V and J genes are TRBV4-1 and TRBJ2-5; D gene unclear. Germline V gene data show CDR1 as MGHRA and CDR2 as YSYEKL. Trimming took 1 base from V and 5 from J, leaving 8 bases between them. The CDR3 runs 13 residues. The CDR3 nucleotides are TGCGCCAGCAGCCAAGGACATCGGGAGACCCAGTACTTC. Translating gives CASSQGHRETQYF.

The chain recombines TRBV19 with TRBJ1-1; no firm D call. Germline V gives CDR1 LNHDA, CDR2 SQIVND (reference sequence). This CDR3 has 11 residues. V was cut by 8 bases and J by 8 bases, with 12 bases left in between. CDR3 loop: CASRGPAEAFF. The CDR3 coding sequence is TGTGCCAGTCGTGGTCCTGCCGAAGCTTTCTTT.